This entry lists 31 T cell receptor beta chains sequenced from one sample in a study of cytomegalovirus exposure and HLA in healthy donors. Profiled with immunoSEQ multiplex PCR; TCRdb holds only in-frame clones, not every one. Of roughly 65,000 clones listed, approximately 92% are singletons. The sample consisted of PBMCs. All receptors come from a man in his late teens or twenties in good health and CMV-seropositive.

The V gene is TRBV5-5, the J gene TRBJ1-2; no firm D call. The CDR3 totals 15 residues. Trimming pared 0 bases from V and 4 bases from J, leaving 13 bases between. Germline V gene lookup returns CDR1 SGHKS and CDR2 YYEKEE (reference sequence). For the CDR3, the DNA is TGTGCCAGCAGCTTGGAACCCGCGCGCGGCTATGGCTACACCTTC. Protein product: CASSLEPARGYGYTF.

Comments on this clone: The junction departs from the called germline gene at one end, perhaps through a read error. The J gene is TRBJ1-4, the V gene TRBV6-1, with 7 bases identical to TRBD1. Germline values: CDR1 MNHNS, CDR2 SASEGT. The CDR3 sequence is 14 residues long. The CDR3 loop reads CASSEGFDGDREIF. The CDR3 DNA follows: TGTGCCAGCAGTGAAGGGTTTGACGGCGACAGGGAGATTTTT.

Here the CDR3 DNA reads TGTGCCAGCAGCCCGAGACTCGGGACAGGGGCCAACGAGCAGTACTTC. Amino acids: CASSPRLGTGANEQYF. The gene calls are TRBV9 and TRBJ2-7; 10 bases line up with TRBD1. Trimming cost V 4 bases and J 5 bases; bases outside gene matches: 12. The CDR3 totals 16 residues. From germline, CDR1 is SGDLS and CDR2 YYNGEE.

This chain uses TRBV27 with TRBJ1-5; weak D call: TRBD1 (5 bases). CDR3 length: 17 residues. The germline gives CDR1 MNHEY, CDR2 SMNVEV (reference sequence). Trimming took 5 bases from V and 5 from J, leaving 22 bases between them. The chain's CDR3 is CASSPGSGGGKDQPQHF. The DNA of the CDR3 is TGTGCCAGCAGTCCCGGTTCGGGGGGTGGTAAGGATCAGCCCCAGCATTTT.

V usage is TRBV6-5 and J usage is TRBJ2-5, with a tentative D call TRBD1 (5 bases). This CDR3 is built from 11 residues. V was clipped by 6 bases and J by 7 bases, with 9 bases between them. Germline assignment: CDR1 MNHEY and CDR2 SVGAGI. The DNA for the CDR3 is TGTGCCAGCAGGTTAACAGGGACCCAGTACTTC. Translating it yields CASRLTGTQYF.

This clone was observed a single time. This chain uses TRBV5-1 with TRBJ2-6; 8 bases agree with TRBD1. The CDR3 sequence is 12 residues long. V was clipped by 6 bases and J by 9 bases; unmatched bases: 2. Germline V CDR1 and CDR2: SGHRS, YFSETQ. CDR3 region: CASTGTGNVLTF. In DNA, the CDR3 is TGCGCCAGCACCGGGACAGGCAACGTCCTGACTTTC. The variable domain in full, completed from reference TRBV5-1 and TRBJ2-6, reads KAGVTQTPRYLIKTRGQQVTLSCSPISGHRSVSWYQQTPGQGLQFLFEYFSETQRNKGNFPGRFSGRQFSNSRSEMNVSTLELGDSALYLCASTGTGNVLTFGAGSRLTVL.

J is TRBJ2-3 and V is TRBV28, with D possibly TRBD1 on 5 matching bases. The CDR3 has 14 residues. Germline V gene lookup returns CDR1 MDHEN and CDR2 SYDVKM. Between the trimmed V and J ends, which lost 6 bases and 1 base, there was a span of 11 bases. DNA of the CDR3: TGTGCCAGCAGCCTGGGGCTCGGCACAGATACGCAGTATTTT. Encoded protein: CASSLGLGTDTQYF.

In this sample, this clone turned up once. V usage is TRBV7-9 and J usage is TRBJ2-1; TRBD2 matches at 9 bases. Germline V lookup: CDR1 SEHNR, CDR2 FQNEAQ (reference sequence). V lost 11 bases and J lost 6; bases outside the gene matches: 8. The length of the CDR3 is 13 residues. The CDR3 DNA is TGTGCCCCCCGGGTAGCGGGGGCCAATGAGCAGTTCTTC. It is translated as CAPRVAGANEQFF.

This chain links TRBV10-1 with TRBJ2-3; 8 nucleotides match TRBD2. After removal of 3 bases from V and 5 bases from J, the junction contained 4 bases not matched to a gene. This CDR3 region has 14 residues. CDR1 is WNHNN and CDR2 is SYGVQD in the germline V gene (reference sequence). CDR3 in DNA: TGCGCCAGCAGTGAAATAGCGGGAAAAGATACGCAGTATTTT. It codes for CASSEIAGKDTQYF.

V and J are TRBV19 and TRBJ2-4; D possibly corresponds to TRBD1 (5 bases). Trimming left V 6 bases short and J 7 bases short, with 10 bases between. CDR1 and CDR2 (germline): LNHDA, SQIVND (reference sequence). This CDR3 contains 12 residues. CDR3 residues: CASSAPGNIQYF. CDR3 sequence (DNA): TGTGCCAGTAGCGCCCCAGGGAACATTCAGTACTTC.

This chain connects TRBV7-2 to TRBJ2-1, with 8 bases identical to TRBD2. The germline gives CDR1 SGHTA, CDR2 FQGNSA. The CDR3 is 14 amino acids. Trimming took 0 bases from V and 8 from J; bases not matched to a gene: 3. CDR3: CASSLAGLGDEQFF. Written as DNA, the CDR3 is TGTGCCAGCAGCTTAGCGGGACTAGGAGATGAGCAGTTCTTC.

This chain links TRBV28 with TRBJ2-3; 10 nucleotides agree with TRBD2. This CDR3 is 14 amino acids long. Germline V gene data show CDR1 as MDHEN and CDR2 as SYDVKM. V dropped 6 bases and J dropped 6; count of bases not matched to a gene: 6. The CDR3 spells CASRLAGPQDTQYF. DNA for the CDR3: TGTGCCAGCAGACTAGCGGGGCCCCAGGATACGCAGTATTTT. The full variable domain, in which reference TRBV28 and TRBJ2-3 provide the parts outside the CDR3, is DVKVTQSSRYLVKRTGEKVFLECVQDMDHENMFWYRQDPGLGLRLIYFSYDVKMKEKGDIPEGYSVSREKKERFSLILESASTNQTSMYLCASRLAGPQDTQYFGPGTRLTVL.

The chain links TRBV18 to TRBJ2-5; D is unclear. The germline CDR1 and CDR2 sequences are KGHSH and LQKENI. The CDR3 has 13 amino acids. V lost 3 bases to trimming and J lost 1 base, with 6 bases between them. The CDR3 DNA follows: TGTGCCAGCTCACCGGAGCTCCAAGAGACCCAGTACTTC. Its translation is CASSPELQETQYF.

The rearrangement links TRBV28 to TRBJ2-7; D call uncertain. V was pared by 5 bases and J by 0 bases, with 8 bases between. The CDR3 runs to 13 residues. Germline CDR1 is MDHEN and CDR2 is SYDVKM. Written as DNA, the CDR3 is TGTGCCAGCAGTAGCCGAAGCTCCTACGAGCAGTACTTC. It translates to CASSSRSSYEQYF.

The chain joins TRBV2 to TRBJ1-4; D uncertain. The V gene lost 4 bases and the J gene lost 6 bases, with 12 bases spanning the gap. The CDR3 spans 14 residues. Per the germline V gene, CDR1 is SNHLY and CDR2 is FYNNEI. In DNA form, the CDR3 reads TGTGCCAGCAGTGGAAGTGTCCGCGATGAAAAACTGTTTTTT. Encoded protein: CASSGSVRDEKLFF.

This rearrangement joins TRBV5-1 to TRBJ1-3; D ambiguous. The CDR3 sequence is 17 residues long. Deletions cut 0 bases from V and 4 bases from J, with 17 bases between. Germline loops: CDR1 SGHRS, CDR2 YFSETQ. CDR3 residues: CASSLEAAPNPGNTIYF. CDR3 coding DNA: TGCGCCAGCAGCTTGGAAGCCGCGCCCAACCCGGGAAACACCATATATTTT.

As regards this clone: One end of the junction varies from germline; a read error may be responsible. The chain recombines TRBV7-7 with TRBJ1-5, with TRBD1 as a possible D gene (5 bases). CDR3 length: 14 residues. Germline CDR1 SSHAT, CDR2 FNYEAQ (reference sequence). For the CDR3, the DNA is TGTGCTAGCAGCCGTCAGGGAAGCAATCAGCCCCAGCATTTT. Amino acids: CASSRQGSNQPQHF.

As to this clone: Relative to the germline gene, one junction end is altered; a read error may explain this. The J gene is TRBJ1-5, the V gene TRBV28; tentative D call: TRBD1 (5 bases). CDR1 and CDR2 (germline): MDHEN, SYDVKM. CDR3 size: 17 residues. CDR3 in amino acids: CASSLWTSPNSNQPQHF. As DNA, the CDR3 is TGTGCCAGCAGTCTATGGACATCTCCAAATAGCAATCAGCCCCAGCATTTT.

CDR3 region: CASSIWADTQYF. In nucleotides, the CDR3 is TGTGCCAGTAGTATCTGGGCGGATACGCAGTATTTT. This chain connects TRBV19 to TRBJ2-3; D is ambiguous. Trimming left V 3 bases short and J 6 bases short, with 7 bases between. Germline V gene data show CDR1 as LNHDA and CDR2 as SQIVND (reference sequence). This CDR3 contains 12 residues.

The genes are TRBV9 and TRBJ2-3; tentatively, D is TRBD2 (6 bases). This CDR3 is 15 amino acids long. V was trimmed by 2 bases and J by 2 bases, leaving 12 bases between them. The V gene's germline CDR1 is SGDLS and CDR2 YYNGEE. CDR3 sequence (DNA): TGTGCCAGCAGCGTCACTGGGGGGACCACAGATACGCAGTATTTT. It encodes CASSVTGGTTDTQYF.

This clone was recorded once. The CDR3 sequence is CSATSIYEQYF. CDR3 sequence (DNA): TGCAGTGCAACTAGTATCTACGAGCAGTACTTC. The V call is TRBV20-1, the J call TRBJ2-7, with D maybe TRBD2 (5 bases). The germline gives CDR1 DFQATT, CDR2 SNEGSKA (reference sequence). The CDR3 contains 11 residues. Trimming pared 6 bases from V and 3 bases from J, leaving 9 bases between.

The rearrangement joins TRBV7-9 to TRBJ1-4; 7 bases line up with TRBD1. The CDR3 runs 16 residues. V was pared by 5 bases and J by 8 bases, with 14 bases of the junction left unmatched. Germline assignment: CDR1 SEHNR and CDR2 FQNEAQ (reference sequence). DNA of the CDR3: TGTGCCAGCAGCGAATCCGAACAGGGGACAGAGGAAAAACTGTTTTTT. Protein: CASSESEQGTEEKLFF.

V gene TRBV5-1 combines with J gene TRBJ2-3, with TRBD2 as a possible D gene (5 bases). CDR3 length: 14 amino acids. With 2 bases removed from V and 4 bases from J, the gap between germline ends came to 11 bases. CDR1 SGHRS and CDR2 YFSETQ come from the germline V gene. The CDR3: CASSFLATADTQYF. Written as DNA, the CDR3 is TGCGCCAGCAGCTTCCTAGCAACCGCAGATACGCAGTATTTT. Looking up the rest from reference TRBV5-1 and TRBJ2-3 gives the full variable domain: KAGVTQTPRYLIKTRGQQVTLSCSPISGHRSVSWYQQTPGQGLQFLFEYFSETQRNKGNFPGRFSGRQFSNSRSEMNVSTLELGDSALYLCASSFLATADTQYFGPGTRLTVL.

The chain couples TRBV5-5 to TRBJ2-1; a weak D match, TRBD1 (6 bases). Trimming took off 4 bases at V and 8 bases at J, with 13 bases between the two ends. Germline V CDR1 and CDR2: SGHKS, YYEKEE (reference sequence). The CDR3 runs to 13 residues. The CDR3 sequence: CASSLQGGHEQFF. In nucleotides, the CDR3 is TGTGCCAGCAGCCTACAGGGTGGACATGAGCAGTTCTTC.

The rearrangement uses TRBV10-2 and TRBJ1-3; D possibly corresponds to TRBD1 (5 bases). This CDR3 has 16 residues. CDR1 and CDR2 from the germline V gene are WSHSY and SAAADI. Trimming stripped 3 bases from V and 4 bases from J, with 16 bases between. The CDR3 here is CASSDVRQGSGNTIYF. DNA for the CDR3: TGCGCCAGCAGTGATGTTCGGCAGGGATCCGGAAACACCATATATTTT.

V gene TRBV6-1 combines with J gene TRBJ1-5; TRBD1 agrees at 9 bases. Germline V gene data show CDR1 as MNHNS and CDR2 as SASEGT. The J segment lost 5 bases and the V segment lost 10 bases, leaving 9 bases of the junction unmatched. This CDR3 comprises 14 residues. CDR3 region: CATTRTGEDQPQHF. CDR3 DNA: TGTGCCACCACCCGGACAGGGGAGGATCAGCCCCAGCATTTT.

The rearrangement links TRBV28 to TRBJ2-7; 9 nucleotides agree with TRBD1. Germline trimming cut 5 bases from V and 3 bases from J; bases unmatched to any gene: 11. Germline V gene data show CDR1 as MDHEN and CDR2 as SYDVKM. The CDR3 length is 16 residues. The CDR3 nucleotides read TGTGCCAGCAGTACTCCGGGGACAGGGTCGGGCTACGAGCAGTACTTC. Its protein is CASSTPGTGSGYEQYF.

This rearrangement joins TRBV5-6 to TRBJ1-5; D is perhaps TRBD1 (6 bases). V was shortened by 0 bases and J by 7 bases, with 8 bases between the two germline ends. There are 13 residues in the CDR3. CDR1 SGHDT and CDR2 YYEEEE come from the germline V gene. DNA for the CDR3: TGTGCCAGCAGCTTGGCCAGGGGCCAGCCCCAGCATTTT. This codes for CASSLARGQPQHF.

The gene calls are TRBV11-2 and TRBJ2-5, with 9 bases that match TRBD2. The J segment lost 4 bases and the V segment lost 0 bases, leaving 3 bases of the junction unmatched. The CDR3 loop spans 15 amino acids. Germline CDR1 and CDR2: SGHAT and FQNNGV. The CDR3 is CASSLDGLALETQYF. The CDR3 bases are TGTGCCAGCAGCTTAGATGGACTAGCGTTAGAGACCCAGTACTTC.

The chain has TRBV5-1 and TRBJ1-2, with 7 bases that match TRBD1. Germline CDR1 SGHRS, CDR2 YFSETQ. The CDR3 loop spans 16 amino acids. The junction had 11 bases not matched to a gene; V was cut back by 2 bases and J by 4 bases. The DNA of the CDR3 is TGCGCCAGCAGCTTCGGTAGGGGGCCAAAGGCCTATGGCTACACCTTC. It encodes CASSFGRGPKAYGYTF.

A remark on this clone: This specimen includes other DNA sequences encoding the same CDR3. The rearrangement uses TRBV28 and TRBJ2-3, with 10 bases matching TRBD2. Germline CDR1 and CDR2: MDHEN and SYDVKM. The CDR3 spans 15 residues. With 3 bases clipped from V and 2 bases from J, the junction kept 2 bases outside the gene matches. In nucleotides, the CDR3 is TGTGCCAGCAGTTTGCTAGCGGGAGTCACAGATACGCAGTATTTT. This encodes CASSLLAGVTDTQYF.